The T cell receptor beta chain under discussion was sequenced for a study of technical replicates of blood from a few donors. This clone was found once. Here immunoSEQ multiplex PCR was the method, and the copy in TCRdb shows in-frame clones only, minus some. The table records approximately 88,000 clones, about 94% of them present only once. Germline V gives CDR1 LNHDA, CDR2 SQIVND (reference sequence). The ends were cut back, 6 bases at V and 3 bases at J, with 11 bases in the middle. The length of the CDR3 is 13 residues. The sequence came from a human donor in good health. The rearrangement links TRBV19 to TRBJ1-2, with D tentatively TRBD1 (6 bases). The sample consisted of T cells isolated from PBMCs. CDR3 loop: CASSTGYHYGYTF. CDR3 coding DNA: TGTGCCAGTAGCACAGGGTACCACTATGGCTACACCTTC.